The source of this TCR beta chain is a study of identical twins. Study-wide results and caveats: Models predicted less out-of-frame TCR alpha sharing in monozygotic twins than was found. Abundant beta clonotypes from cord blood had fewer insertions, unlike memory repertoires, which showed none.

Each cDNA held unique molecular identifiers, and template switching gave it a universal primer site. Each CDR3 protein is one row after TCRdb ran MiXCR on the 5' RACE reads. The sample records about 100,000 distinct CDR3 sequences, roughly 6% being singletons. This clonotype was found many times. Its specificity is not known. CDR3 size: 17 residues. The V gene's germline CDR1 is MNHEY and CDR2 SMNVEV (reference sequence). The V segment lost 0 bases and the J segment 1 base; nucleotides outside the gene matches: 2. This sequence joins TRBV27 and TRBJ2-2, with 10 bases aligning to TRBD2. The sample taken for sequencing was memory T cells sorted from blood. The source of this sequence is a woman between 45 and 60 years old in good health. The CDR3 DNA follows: TGTGCCAGCAGTTTATCACTAGCGGGGCTGAACACCGGGGAGCTGTTTTTT. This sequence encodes CASSLSLAGLNTGELFF.